The source of this T cell receptor beta chain is a study of cytomegalovirus exposure and HLA in healthy donors. CDR1 is SNHLY, CDR2 FYNNEI, per germline. The length of the CDR3 is 13 residues. Trimming cost V 3 bases and J 5 bases, with 10 bases left between them. Regarding this clone: The antigen remains unidentified.

In the PCR, 60 Vbeta and 13 Jbeta primers were used. Original processing methods: Counted up in a later analysis, unique TCR beta chains came to approximately 83 million, with around 10 million shared. Profiled with immunoSEQ multiplex PCR; TCRdb holds only in-frame clones, not every one. Clone size and the V and J calls come from that table; the DNA yielded D and trimming. The data contain around 150,000 clones, around 77% of them singletons. General observations from the study: A later analysis found most CMV-associated TCR beta chains apparently HLA-restricted.

Sequenced input: PBMCs. The chain combines TRBV2 with TRBJ2-5; D might be TRBD1 (6 bases). The sequence came from a woman between 40 and 50 years old in good health and CMV-seronegative. The CDR3 reads CASSEQGLETQYF. The CDR3 coding sequence is TGTGCCAGCAGTGAGCAGGGGCTGGAGACCCAGTACTTC.